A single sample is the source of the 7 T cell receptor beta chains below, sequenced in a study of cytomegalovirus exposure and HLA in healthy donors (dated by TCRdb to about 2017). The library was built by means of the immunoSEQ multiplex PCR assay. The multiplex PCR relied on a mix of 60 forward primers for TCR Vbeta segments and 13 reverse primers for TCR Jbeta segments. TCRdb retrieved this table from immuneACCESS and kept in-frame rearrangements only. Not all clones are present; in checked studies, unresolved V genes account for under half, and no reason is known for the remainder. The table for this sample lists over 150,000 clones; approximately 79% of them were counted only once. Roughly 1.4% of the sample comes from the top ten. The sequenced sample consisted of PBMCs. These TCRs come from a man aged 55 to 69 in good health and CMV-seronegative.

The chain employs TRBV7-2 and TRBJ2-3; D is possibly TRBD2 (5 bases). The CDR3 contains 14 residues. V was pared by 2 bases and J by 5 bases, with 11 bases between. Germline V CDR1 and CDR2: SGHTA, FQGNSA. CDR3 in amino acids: CASSLFGREDTQYF. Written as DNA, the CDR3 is TGTGCCAGCAGCTTATTCGGCCGGGAAGATACGCAGTATTTT.

Here the CDR3 reads CASRSPGIITGELFF. The CDR3 DNA sequence: TGTGCCAGCAGATCCCCAGGGATCATCACCGGGGAGCTGTTTTTT. V usage is TRBV28 and J usage is TRBJ2-2; maybe TRBD1 (5 bases). The CDR3 has 15 residues. V was pared by 6 bases and J by 4 bases, with 15 bases between. In germline, CDR1 is MDHEN, CDR2 SYDVKM.

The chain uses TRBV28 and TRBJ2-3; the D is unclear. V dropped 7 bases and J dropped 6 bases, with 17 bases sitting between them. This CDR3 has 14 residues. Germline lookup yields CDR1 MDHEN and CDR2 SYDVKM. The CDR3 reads CASTLPPLRDTQYF. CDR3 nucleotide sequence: TGTGCCAGCACCCTCCCCCCACTTCGGGATACGCAGTATTTT.

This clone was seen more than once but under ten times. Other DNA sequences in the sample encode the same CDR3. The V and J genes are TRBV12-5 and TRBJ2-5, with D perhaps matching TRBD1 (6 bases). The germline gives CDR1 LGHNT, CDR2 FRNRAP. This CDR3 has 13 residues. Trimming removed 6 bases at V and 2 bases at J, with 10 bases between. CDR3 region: CASGDSAQETQYF. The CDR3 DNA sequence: TGTGCTAGTGGGGACAGTGCACAAGAGACCCAGTACTTC.

The CDR3 bases are TGTGCCAGCAGCTTTGGGGGGGATTCACCCCTCCACTTT. Residues: CASSFGGDSPLHF. The chain couples TRBV5-6 to TRBJ1-6; TRBD1 might be the D (5 bases). The V and J ends lost 2 bases and 8 bases respectively, with 8 bases between them. This CDR3 has 13 amino acids. In germline, CDR1 is SGHDT, CDR2 YYEEEE.

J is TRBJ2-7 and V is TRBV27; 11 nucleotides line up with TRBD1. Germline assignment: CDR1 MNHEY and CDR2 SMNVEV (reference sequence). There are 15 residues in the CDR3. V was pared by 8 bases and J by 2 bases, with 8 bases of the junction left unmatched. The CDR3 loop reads CASRFAGQGAYEQYF. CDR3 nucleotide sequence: TGTGCCAGCCGGTTCGCGGGACAGGGGGCCTACGAGCAGTACTTC.

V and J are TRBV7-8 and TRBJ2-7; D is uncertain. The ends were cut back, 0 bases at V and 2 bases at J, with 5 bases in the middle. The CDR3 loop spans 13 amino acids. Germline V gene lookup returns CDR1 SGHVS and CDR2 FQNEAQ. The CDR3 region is CASSLASAYEQYF. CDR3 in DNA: TGTGCCAGCAGCTTAGCGTCCGCCTACGAGCAGTACTTC.